This entry lists 12 T cell receptor beta chains sequenced from one sample in a study of vaccination effects on CD4 cells after COVID-19. Once cultured for under 11 days, the cells underwent separation to obtain CD4+ T cells. Each participant was given two doses of one vaccine (BNT162b2 or mRNA-1273). Which antigens these TCRs recognize remains unknown. Libraries were prepared by immunoSEQ multiplex PCR; TCRdb keeps only in-frame clonotypes and omits some of them. The sample carries 40,000 or so clones, around 70% recorded once. The specimen was CD4+ T cells from PBMCs cultured without peptide, collected after COVID-19 vaccination. All receptors derive from a human donor who received a COVID-19 vaccine.

This clone was observed a handful of times. CDR3 DNA: TGTGCCAGCAGCCAAGAGGCTAGCGGGGGGGTGGAACAAGAGACCCAGTACTTC. Its protein is CASSQEASGGVEQETQYF. The chain joins TRBV4-2 to TRBJ2-5; 12 bases are a match to TRBD2. The germline V gene encodes CDR1 LGHNA and CDR2 YNFKEQ. CDR3 size: 18 residues. V lost 0 bases to trimming and J lost 2 bases; unmatched junction nucleotides: 7.

The V call is TRBV11-3, the J call TRBJ1-5; no definite D call. The CDR3 spans 16 residues. Germline V CDR1 and CDR2: SGHNT, YENEEA. V lost 5 bases, J lost 0 bases, and 14 bases lay in between. The chain's CDR3 is CASSPLGLRSNQPQHF. The CDR3 nucleotides read TGTGCCAGCAGCCCCCTTGGACTTCGTAGCAATCAGCCCCAGCATTTT. Supplemented by reference TRBV11-3 and TRBJ1-5, the full variable domain reads EAGVVQSPRYKIIEKKQPVAFWCNPISGHNTLYWYLQNLGQGPELLIRYENEEAVDDSQLPKDRFSAERLKGVDSTLKIQPAELGDSAVYLCASSPLGLRSNQPQHFGDGTRLSIL.

The V call is TRBV5-1, the J call TRBJ2-7, with D perhaps matching TRBD2 (6 bases). Germline values: CDR1 SGHRS, CDR2 YFSETQ. There are 14 residues in the CDR3. Trimming removed 5 bases from V and 6 bases from J, with 18 bases in between. CDR3 DNA sequence: TGCGCCAGCAGACTAGGCCTCCGGGGGACCGAGCAGTACTTC. Translation: CASRLGLRGTEQYF.

The genes are TRBV2 and TRBJ1-2; D not resolved. V shed 6 bases and J shed 1 base, with 6 bases lying between them. CDR3 size: 12 residues. In germline, CDR1 is SNHLY, CDR2 FYNNEI. CDR3 coding DNA: TGTGCCAGCAGGGGAGGTAACTATGGCTACACCTTC. It encodes CASRGGNYGYTF.

The sample holds a few counts of this clone. In nucleotides, the CDR3 is TGTGCCAGCAGCCCTCACTTACAGGGGACAGGGGGCGTTGCCTTAGGCTACACCTTC. It codes for CASSPHLQGTGGVALGYTF. The chain employs TRBV7-8 and TRBJ1-2; 12 bases fit TRBD1. Germline values: CDR1 SGHVS, CDR2 FQNEAQ. Trimming at V came to 5 bases and at J to 8 bases, leaving 21 bases not matched to a gene. The CDR3 sequence is 19 residues long.

CDR3 amino acids: CASSLDGSTEAFF. The CDR3, as DNA: TGCGCCAGCAGCTTGGACGGGAGCACTGAAGCTTTCTTT. This chain links TRBV5-1 with TRBJ1-1, with D hard to call. This CDR3 spans 13 amino acids. Germline CDR1 is SGHRS and CDR2 is YFSETQ. V was clipped by 0 bases and J by 4 bases, with 7 bases between them.

This sequence joins TRBV5-4 and TRBJ2-2, with D unclear. From germline, CDR1 is SGHNT and CDR2 YYREEE (reference sequence). Trimming left V 4 bases short and J 2 bases short, with 15 bases between. The CDR3 loop spans 16 amino acids. The CDR3 here is CASSPDPLRNTGELFF. CDR3 coding DNA: TGTGCCAGCAGCCCCGACCCCTTGAGAAACACCGGGGAGCTGTTTTTT.

The J gene is TRBJ1-1, the V gene TRBV4-1, with D maybe TRBD1 (5 bases). From germline, CDR1 is MGHRA and CDR2 YSYEKL. V lost 1 base to trimming and J lost 2 bases, with 11 bases between them. This CDR3 is built from 15 residues. The CDR3 nucleotides read TGCGCCAGCAGCCAAGTCTCAGGGAGTAACACTGAAGCTTTCTTT. It is translated as CASSQVSGSNTEAFF.

J is TRBJ1-2 and V is TRBV30; no clear D gene. The CDR3 totals 13 residues. CDR1 and CDR2 (germline): GTSNPN, SVGIG (reference sequence). V dropped 1 base and J dropped 4 bases, with 10 bases sitting between them. The DNA of the CDR3 is TGTGCCTGGAGTGGTGCCCGGGGCTATGGCTACACCTTC. Amino acids: CAWSGARGYGYTF.

This clone has only a few counts. The CDR3, as DNA: TGCGCCAGCAGAGACCAAGAGACCCAGTACTTC. Protein: CASRDQETQYF. The chain carries TRBV5-1 and TRBJ2-5; D ambiguous. V was trimmed by 5 bases and J by 0 bases, leaving 2 bases between them. The CDR3 runs to 11 residues. The germline gives CDR1 SGHRS, CDR2 YFSETQ.

The J gene is TRBJ2-5, the V gene TRBV5-1; D may be TRBD1 (5 bases). V was shortened by 1 base and J by 3 bases, with 13 bases between the two germline ends. This CDR3 comprises 15 residues. The germline V gene encodes CDR1 SGHRS and CDR2 YFSETQ. The CDR3 DNA sequence: TGCGCCAGCAGCTTGAGTTCCTGGGGCGAAGAGACCCAGTACTTC. Translation gives CASSLSSWGEETQYF.

This clone was seen ten or more times. The chain recombines TRBV4-1 with TRBJ2-5; the D is unclear. Trimming pared 4 bases from V and 5 bases from J, leaving 20 bases between. The CDR3 consists of 16 residues. Germline values: CDR1 MGHRA, CDR2 YSYEKL. DNA of the CDR3: TGCGCCAGCAGCCCGAGTCCCGAAGATGGTAGGGAGACCCAGTACTTC. Protein sequence: CASSPSPEDGRETQYF.